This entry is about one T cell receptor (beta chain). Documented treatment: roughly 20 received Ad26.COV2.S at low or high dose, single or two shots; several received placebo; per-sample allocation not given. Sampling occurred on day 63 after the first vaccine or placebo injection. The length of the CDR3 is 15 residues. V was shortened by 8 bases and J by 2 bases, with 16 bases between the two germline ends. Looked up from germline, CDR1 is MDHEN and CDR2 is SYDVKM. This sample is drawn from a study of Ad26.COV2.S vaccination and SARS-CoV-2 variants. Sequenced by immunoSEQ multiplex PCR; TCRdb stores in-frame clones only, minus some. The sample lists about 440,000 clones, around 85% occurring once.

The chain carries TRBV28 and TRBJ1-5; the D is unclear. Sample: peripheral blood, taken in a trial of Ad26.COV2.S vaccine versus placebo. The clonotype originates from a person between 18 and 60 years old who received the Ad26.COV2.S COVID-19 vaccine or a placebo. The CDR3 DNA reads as TGTGCCAGCCAGATCCCGGGGTTGGGCAATCAGCCCCAGCATTTT. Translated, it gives CASQIPGLGNQPQHF.